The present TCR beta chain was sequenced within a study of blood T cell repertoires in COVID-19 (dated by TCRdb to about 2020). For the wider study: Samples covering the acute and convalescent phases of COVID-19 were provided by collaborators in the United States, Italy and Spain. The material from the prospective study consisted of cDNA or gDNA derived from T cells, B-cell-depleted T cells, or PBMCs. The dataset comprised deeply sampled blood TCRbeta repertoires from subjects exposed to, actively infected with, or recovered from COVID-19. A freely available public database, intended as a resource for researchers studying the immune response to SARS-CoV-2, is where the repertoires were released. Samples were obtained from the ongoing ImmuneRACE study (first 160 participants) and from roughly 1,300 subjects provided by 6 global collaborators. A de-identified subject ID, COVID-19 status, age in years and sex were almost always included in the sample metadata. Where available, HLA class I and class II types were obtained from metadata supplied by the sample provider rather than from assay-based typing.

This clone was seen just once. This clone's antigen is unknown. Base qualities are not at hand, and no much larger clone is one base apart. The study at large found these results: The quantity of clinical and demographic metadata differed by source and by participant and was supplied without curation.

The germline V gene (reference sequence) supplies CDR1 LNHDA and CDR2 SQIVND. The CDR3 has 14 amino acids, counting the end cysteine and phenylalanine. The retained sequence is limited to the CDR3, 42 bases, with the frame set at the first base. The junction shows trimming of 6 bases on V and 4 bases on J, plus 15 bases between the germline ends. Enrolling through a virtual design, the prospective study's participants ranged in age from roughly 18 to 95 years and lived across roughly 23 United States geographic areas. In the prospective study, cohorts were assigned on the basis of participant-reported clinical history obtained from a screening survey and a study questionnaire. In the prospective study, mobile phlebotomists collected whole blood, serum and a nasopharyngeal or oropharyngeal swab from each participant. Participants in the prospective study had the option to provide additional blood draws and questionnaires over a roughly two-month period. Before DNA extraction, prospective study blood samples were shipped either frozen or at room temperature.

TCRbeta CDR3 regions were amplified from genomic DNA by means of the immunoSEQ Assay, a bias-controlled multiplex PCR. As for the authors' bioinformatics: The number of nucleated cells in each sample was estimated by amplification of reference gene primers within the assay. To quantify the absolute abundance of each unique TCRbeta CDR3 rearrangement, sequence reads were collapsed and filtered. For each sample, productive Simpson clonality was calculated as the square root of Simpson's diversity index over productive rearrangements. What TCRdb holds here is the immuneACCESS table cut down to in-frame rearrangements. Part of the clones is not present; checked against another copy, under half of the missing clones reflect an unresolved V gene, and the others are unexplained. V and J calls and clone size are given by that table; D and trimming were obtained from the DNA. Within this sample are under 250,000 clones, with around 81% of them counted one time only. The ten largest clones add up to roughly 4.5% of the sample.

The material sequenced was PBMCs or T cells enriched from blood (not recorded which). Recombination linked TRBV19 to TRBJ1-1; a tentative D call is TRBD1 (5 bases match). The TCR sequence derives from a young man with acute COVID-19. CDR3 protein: CASSKQASATEAFF. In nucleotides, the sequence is TGTGCCAGTAGCAAACAGGCTTCAGCCACTGAAGCTTTCTTT.